The T cell receptor (beta chain) under discussion was sequenced for a study of CD8+CD57+ T cells in acquired aplastic anemia. Study summary: On average, sorted CD4+ and CD8+ cells gave 3.2 ug of DNA. Overall study findings and caveats: CD8+ Simpson's diversity did not differ significantly between patients and controls.

It was genomic DNA that served as the template for profiling TCR beta VDJ and CDR3. TCRdb ran MiXCR on the reads and lists one entry per CDR3 protein. Here the sample spans roughly 150,000 distinct CDR3 sequences, around 48% being singletons. This clonotype was detected a few times. Its specificity is not known. Patients selected for sequencing had displayed CD8+CD57+ cell expansion by flow cytometry. CDR3 size: 14 residues. CDR1 and CDR2 from the germline V gene are MNHEY and SVGEGT. V was clipped by 2 bases and J by 4 bases, with 11 bases between them. The chain has TRBV6-2 or TRBV6-3 and TRBJ1-1, with D hard to call. The source is a human donor with aplastic anemia. Sequencing was done on a sample of sorted CD4+, CD8+, or CD8+CD57+ T cells (not recorded which) from PBMCs. This chain's CDR3 is CASSYAARITEAFF. For the CDR3, the DNA is TGTGCCAGCAGTTACGCCGCCCGGATCACTGAAGCTTTCTTT.